The 14 T cell receptor beta chains in this list originate from one sample, sequenced in a study of blood T cell repertoires in COVID-19. Sequenced by immunoSEQ multiplex PCR; TCRdb stores in-frame clones only, minus some. The sample records 300,000 to 400,000 clones, around 91% being singletons. The sequencing input was peripheral blood. Every receptor here comes from a woman under 30 who had recovered from COVID-19.

The chain couples TRBV3-1 (or the pseudogene TRBV3-2) to TRBJ2-5, with 7 bases that match TRBD1. The CDR3 is made up of 15 amino acids. CDR1 is LGHDT, CDR2 YNNKEL, per germline (reference sequence). Trimming at V came to 2 bases and at J to 4 bases, leaving 7 bases not matched to a gene. The CDR3 is CASSQLTDRRETQYF. CDR3 DNA sequence: TGTGCCAGCAGCCAACTAACGGACAGGCGAGAGACCCAGTACTTC.

V is TRBV30 and J is TRBJ1-2; 7 nucleotides align to TRBD1. CDR1 is GTSNPN and CDR2 is SVGIG in the germline V gene (reference sequence). V gave up 4 bases and J gave up 4 bases; unmatched junction bases: 3. The CDR3 covers 12 residues. The CDR3 nucleotides are TGTGCCTGGAAACAGGGGAGCTATGGCTACACCTTC. This encodes CAWKQGSYGYTF. Filled out from reference TRBV30 and TRBJ1-2, the complete variable domain reads SQTIHQWPATLVQPVGSPLSLECTVEGTSNPNLYWYRQAAGRGLQLLFYSVGIGQISSEVPQNLSASRPQDRQFILSSKKLLLSDSGFYLCAWKQGSYGYTFGSGTRLTVV.

This clone has only one observation. The rearrangement links TRBV9 to TRBJ2-1; D perhaps matches TRBD1 (5 bases). The CDR3 totals 22 residues. Trimming shortened V by 3 bases and J by 0 bases, and 31 bases separated the two germline ends. CDR1 SGDLS and CDR2 YYNGEE come from the germline V gene. As DNA, the CDR3 is TGTGCCAGCAGCGGTAACTATGGGGCGACCTGGCCCTTCTTAAGCTCCTACAATGAGCAGTTCTTC. The encoded protein is CASSGNYGATWPFLSSYNEQFF. Together with reference TRBV9 and TRBJ2-1, the CDR3 gives the full variable domain: DSGVTQTPKHLITATGQRVTLRCSPRSGDLSVYWYQQSLDQGLQFLIQYYNGEERAKGNILERFSAQQFPDLHSELNLSSLELGDSALYFCASSGNYGATWPFLSSYNEQFFGPGTRLTVL.

J is TRBJ2-3 and V is TRBV7-2; 8 bases fit TRBD2. Trimming cost V 3 bases and J 3 bases; bases outside gene matches: 14. The CDR3 spans 18 residues. CDR1 is SGHTA, CDR2 FQGNSA, per germline. The CDR3 loop reads CASSFPRGPGGPTDTQYF. In DNA, the CDR3 is TGTGCCAGCAGCTTCCCTCGGGGCCCGGGAGGGCCGACAGATACGCAGTATTTT. Variable domain in full (rest from reference TRBV7-2 and TRBJ2-3): GAGVSQSPSNKVTEKGKDVELRCDPISGHTALYWYRQSLGQGLEFLIYFQGNSAPDKSGLPSDRFSAERTGGSVSTLTIQRTQQEDSAVYLCASSFPRGPGGPTDTQYFGPGTRLTVL.

The DNA of the CDR3 is TGTGCCAGCAGCTTCCGGTCGGCAGGCCTTAACTATGGCTACACCTTC. Its protein is CASSFRSAGLNYGYTF. This chain links TRBV5-6 with TRBJ1-2; D not certain. Germline CDR1 and CDR2: SGHDT and YYEEEE. Trimming took off 2 bases at V and 1 base at J, with 15 bases between the two ends. The CDR3 totals 16 residues.

This chain connects TRBV6-5 to TRBJ1-5; 10 bases are shared with TRBD1. The germline gives CDR1 MNHEY, CDR2 SVGAGI. The CDR3 contains 15 residues. Trimming cost V 6 bases and J 5 bases; bases outside gene matches: 7. The CDR3 reads CASRRDRGSDQPQHF. The CDR3 DNA reads as TGTGCCAGCAGACGGGACAGGGGCTCTGATCAGCCCCAGCATTTT.

The rearrangement joins TRBV10-3 to TRBJ2-1; possibly TRBD1 for D (6 bases). The V gene lost 2 bases and the J gene lost 9 bases, with 17 bases spanning the gap. Germline CDR1 is ENHRY and CDR2 is SYGVKD. The CDR3 is 15 residues long. CDR3 coding DNA: TGTGCCATCAGTGAGACTAGTAAGGGGGTCGGTGAGCAGTTCTTC. Its translation is CAISETSKGVGEQFF.

The chain is built from TRBV7-2 and TRBJ1-1; the D is unclear. Germline loops: CDR1 SGHTA, CDR2 FQGNSA. The length of the CDR3 is 13 residues. V lost 5 bases and J lost 0, with 7 bases in between. CDR3 sequence reads: CASSVLVNTEAFF. The CDR3 DNA is TGTGCCAGCAGCGTACTTGTGAACACTGAAGCTTTCTTT.

V and J are TRBV12-5 and TRBJ2-2, with a tentative D call TRBD1 (6 bases). Germline V gene data show CDR1 as LGHNT and CDR2 as FRNRAP. CDR3 size: 17 residues. The V end lost 1 base, the J end lost 0 bases, and 12 bases lay between the germline ends. For the CDR3, the DNA is TGTGCTAGTGGTTTGGGCCACAGGGCAGCGAACACCGGGGAGCTGTTTTTT. Translated: CASGLGHRAANTGELFF.

This rearrangement joins TRBV6-5 to TRBJ2-2; D remains unclear. The V gene's germline CDR1 is MNHEY and CDR2 SVGAGI. This CDR3 has 13 residues. V gave up 10 bases and J gave up 3 bases, with 12 bases separating them. The CDR3 region is CAKFNDYTGELFF. The CDR3 nucleotides are TGTGCCAAGTTTAACGACTACACCGGGGAGCTGTTTTTT.

This clone has just a few counts. The V call is TRBV27, the J call TRBJ1-6; no reliable D call. The CDR3 spans 18 residues. The germline V and J ends were trimmed by 6 bases and 0 bases, with 18 bases remaining between them. The germline V gene encodes CDR1 MNHEY and CDR2 SMNVEV (reference sequence). Written as DNA, the CDR3 is TGTGCCAGCAGAATCTCGGGAACGGGGTACTCCTATAATTCACCCCTCCACTTT. Translating it yields CASRISGTGYSYNSPLHF.

V and J are TRBV9 and TRBJ1-2; 8 positions agree with TRBD1. J lost 4 bases, V lost 2 bases, and 4 bases had no gene match. Germline CDR1 is SGDLS and CDR2 is YYNGEE. This CDR3 has 14 residues. This chain's CDR3 is CASSVGQGGYGYTF. CDR3 bases: TGTGCCAGCAGCGTCGGACAGGGTGGCTATGGCTACACCTTC.

This clone has just one count. This sequence joins TRBV24-1 and TRBJ2-7, with D perhaps TRBD2 (6 bases). CDR1 is KGHDR, CDR2 SFDVKD, per germline. The V gene lost 4 bases and the J gene lost 6 bases, with 18 bases spanning the gap. This CDR3 spans 15 amino acids. In nucleotides, the CDR3 is TGTGCCACCAGTGACTTAGGGGACTTGGTTGGCGAGCAGTACGTC. It specifies CATSDLGDLVGEQYV.

The V call is TRBV27, the J call TRBJ1-1; 8 bases are shared with TRBD1. Germline lookup yields CDR1 MNHEY and CDR2 SMNVEV (reference sequence). The CDR3 length is 14 residues. J gave up 4 bases and V 6 bases, and 7 bases lay outside the gene matches. The CDR3 sequence is CASRPGQVVTEAFF. The CDR3 DNA is TGTGCCAGCAGACCGGGACAGGTCGTCACTGAAGCTTTCTTT.